The clone carrying this TCR beta chain was counted a single time. CDR1 LGHNA and CDR2 YSLEER come from the germline V gene. Trimming left V 0 bases short and J 11 bases short, with 25 bases between. The CDR3 sequence is 17 residues long. From 500 ng of total RNA, TCR beta-specific cDNA was reverse-transcribed using a constant-region primer. Investigators got TCR beta libraries out of three nested multiplex PCR rounds, done with slightly modified ARM-PCR. PCR rounds one and two used TRBV1-TRBV30 forward primers with a C-beta reverse primer for around 9 cycles each. One entry per CDR3 protein results from TCRdb running MiXCR on the multiplex PCR reads. The sample lists hundreds of thousands of distinct CDR3 sequences; nearly 60% were seen once. Both blood RNA, taken from unsorted whole blood, and germline DNA were extracted. No treatment had been given to the patients, who were chronically infected with HBV.

This sample was taken from a study of tumor-infiltrating lymphocytes in primary liver carcinoma. Study information: T1-T3 N0M0 was the stage of the tumors, which were about 4.2 to 10 cm across.

This chain connects TRBV4-3 to TRBJ1-2; no reliable D call. The sample consisted of peripheral blood. This sequence originates from a woman between 25 and 40 years old with primary liver carcinoma and hepatitis B virus infection. The chain's CDR3 is CASSQEGRNMVPYSYTF. CDR3 nucleotide sequence: TGCGCCAGCAGCCAAGAAGGGCGGAACATGGTACCCTATAGTTACACCTTC.